This TCR beta chain was documented in a study of vaccination and CD4 T cells after COVID-19. Findings and caveats of the study: Spike mono-reactive clones accounted for 304 of the 307 vaccine-specific clones found in convalescent patients.

The treatment is: roughly 10-day PBMC culture with coronavirus spike peptide pools or control peptides (ViraFEST assay). Cultured CD4+ T-cell DNA underwent Oncomine TCR Beta short-read sequencing. Each CDR3 protein gets one entry after TCRdb re-called the PCR reads with MiXCR. The sample gives approximately 10,000 distinct CDR3 sequences, 70% of which show up once; roughly 12% is in the top ten. In the case of this clonotype: Antigen unknown.

The V and J ends lost 1 base and 5 bases, in that order; junction bases with no gene match: 9. Germline V lookup: CDR1 SGHTA, CDR2 FQGNSA. This CDR3 has 17 residues. The rearrangement uses TRBV7-2 and TRBJ2-5; 11 bases are shared with TRBD2. The sample was CD4+ T cells from blood, cultured in vitro. The clonotype was recovered from a human donor who had recovered from COVID-19. The CDR3 here is CASSLGGLAGGRETQYF. DNA for the CDR3: TGTGCCAGCAGCTTAGGAGGGCTAGCGGGAGGTAGGGAGACCCAGTACTTC.